This T cell receptor (beta chain) came from a study of shared clonotypes between healthy human individuals. Participating donors were healthy, HIV-negative adults free of recent acute infections or vaccinations. How the authors handled the data: Filtering differed because ImmunoSEQ produced junction-only sequences that carried no quality scores. The assay was immunoSEQ multiplex PCR, and TCRdb's table has in-frame clones only and misses some. The DNA was the basis for D and trimming; V, J and clone size are from that table. The data show 550,000 to 700,000 clones, with around 73% seen just once and 1.5% to 2% held by the top ten. This receptor was taken from a woman aged 30 to 39 in good health. The sample consisted of memory CD4+ T cells sorted from blood. Subset described: CD45RA-negative fraction.

The CDR3 DNA is TGTGCCAGCAGGGGGGACAGGGACAGTCAGCCCCAGCATTTT. This gives the protein CASRGDRDSQPQHF. This sequence joins TRBV2 and TRBJ1-5; 9 bases are a match to TRBD1. The CDR3 extends over 14 amino acids. V lost 6 bases to trimming and J lost 6 bases; unmatched junction nucleotides: 6. Germline V gene data show CDR1 as SNHLY and CDR2 as FYNNEI.